The next 20 T cell receptor beta chains were all read from a single sample in a study of shared T cell receptors in the human thymus (dated by TCRdb to 2020 to 2022). The library was produced with the immunoSEQ multiplex PCR assay. The table was pulled from immuneACCESS by TCRdb, which kept in-frame rearrangements only. Such tables lose some clones; where checked, under half of the loss comes from unresolved V genes, and the rest has no known cause. This sample gives hundreds of thousands of clones in total; 88% of them show up just once. 0.0085% to 0.012% of the sample is held by the ten biggest clonotypes. Another study also made use of these data, one on human thymus T cells.

Sequenced material: thymocytes. The receptors derive from a boy under three years old with a congenital heart defect. Donor details come from another sample of the same person, matched by shared clones.

This chain joins TRBV4-3 and TRBJ2-3, with a possible D match to TRBD2 (5 bases). The CDR3 consists of 19 residues. Germline loops: CDR1 LGHNA, CDR2 YSLEER. V was pared by 3 bases and J by 0 bases, with 22 bases between. CDR3 DNA: TGCGCCAGCAGCCAGGTCGTATCCCGTGTTAGCGAAAGCACAGATACGCAGTATTTT. It specifies CASSQVVSRVSESTDTQYF.

The chain employs TRBV5-4 and TRBJ2-3, with D possibly being TRBD1 (6 bases). Trimming took 2 bases from V and 0 from J, leaving 16 bases between them. This CDR3 is 17 amino acids long. Germline-derived CDR1 and CDR2 are SGHNT and YYREEE (reference sequence). The CDR3 DNA follows: TGTGCCAGCAGCTTTTCGACAGGTAGAATGAGCACAGATACGCAGTATTTT. This codes for CASSFSTGRMSTDTQYF.

The rearrangement uses TRBV5-6 and TRBJ2-7; 14 bases agree with TRBD2. Germline lookup yields CDR1 SGHDT and CDR2 YYEEEE. The V segment lost 3 bases and the J segment 4 bases; nucleotides outside the gene matches: 9. The CDR3 length is 17 residues. The CDR3 loop is CASSSGTSGSREYEQYF. The CDR3, as DNA: TGTGCCAGCAGCTCCGGGACTAGCGGGAGCCGCGAATACGAGCAGTACTTC.

This clone has a single count. The chain recombines TRBV4-3 with TRBJ2-4, with TRBD1 identical over 9 bases. Germline CDR1 LGHNA, CDR2 YSLEER. V gave up 0 bases and J gave up 3 bases; unmatched junction bases: 3. The CDR3 covers 16 residues. CDR3 amino acids: CASSQDRGQGKNIQYF. The CDR3 DNA follows: TGCGCCAGCAGCCAAGACCGGGGACAGGGCAAAAACATTCAGTACTTC.

The gene calls are TRBV7-8 and TRBJ2-2, with 11 positions matching TRBD1. CDR1 and CDR2 from the germline V gene are SGHVS and FQNEAQ. V shed 5 bases and J 1 base; nucleotides not matched to a gene: 9. CDR3 length: 18 amino acids. The CDR3 bases are TGTGCCAGCAGCCTCCGGACAGGGGGCCGCAGGAACACCGGGGAGCTGTTTTTT. It encodes CASSLRTGGRRNTGELFF.

This clone was detected a few times. The rearrangement joins TRBV9 to TRBJ2-3; 7 positions agree with TRBD2. Trimming removed 0 bases from V and 10 bases from J; junction bases left unmatched: 23. The CDR3 is 19 residues long. CDR1 is SGDLS, CDR2 YYNGEE, per germline. CDR3 bases: TGTGCCAGCAGCGTAGCCCACGGCGTCGAGAGGGAGAAGGGAGGGGCGCAGTATTTT. Translated, it gives CASSVAHGVEREKGGAQYF.

The gene calls are TRBV5-6 and TRBJ2-3; 10 bases align to TRBD2. The trim removed 3 bases at V and 4 bases at J, leaving 8 bases unmatched. Germline assignment: CDR1 SGHDT and CDR2 YYEEEE. The CDR3 runs 16 residues. The CDR3 nucleotides are TGTGCCAGCAGCTGGCCGGGACTAGCGACGGCAGATACGCAGTATTTT. The encoded protein is CASSWPGLATADTQYF.

The genes are TRBV4-1 and TRBJ2-7; TRBD2 might be the D (6 bases). V was pared by 2 bases and J by 3 bases, with 11 bases between. Germline values: CDR1 MGHRA, CDR2 YSYEKL. The CDR3 is made up of 14 amino acids. CDR3 in amino acids: CASSQRAGNYEQYF. CDR3 nucleotides: TGCGCCAGCAGCCAAAGGGCGGGGAACTACGAGCAGTACTTC.

The chain joins TRBV6-6 to TRBJ1-4; 8 bases are a match to TRBD1. The CDR3 is made up of 14 amino acids. CDR1 is MNHNY, CDR2 SVGAGI, per germline (reference sequence). Trimming at V came to 6 bases and at J to 11 bases, leaving 11 bases not matched to a gene. The CDR3 DNA reads TGTGCCAGCAGACCAACAGGGGGGGACCTCAAACTGTTTTTT. It yields the protein CASRPTGGDLKLFF.

This chain uses TRBV6-5 with TRBJ2-1, with D perhaps TRBD1 (6 bases). With 5 bases removed from V and 1 base from J, the gap between germline ends came to 12 bases. Looked up from germline, CDR1 is MNHEY and CDR2 is SVGAGI. The CDR3 sequence is 15 residues long. The CDR3 DNA sequence: TGTGCCAGCAGTGGACCAGGGGAATCCTACAATGAGCAGTTCTTC. Its protein is CASSGPGESYNEQFF.

This rearrangement joins TRBV30 to TRBJ2-3; 7 bases are shared with TRBD2. The CDR3 has 13 residues. V shed 2 bases and J 3 bases; nucleotides not matched to a gene: 2. Germline lookup yields CDR1 GTSNPN and CDR2 SVGIG (reference sequence). DNA of the CDR3: TGTGCCTGGAGTAGGACTAGTACAGATACGCAGTATTTT. This encodes CAWSRTSTDTQYF.

The table lists this clone with a count of one. The gene calls are TRBV5-1 and TRBJ2-2; D may be TRBD1 (6 bases). The CDR3 is made up of 16 amino acids. Germline V lookup: CDR1 SGHRS, CDR2 YFSETQ. V was trimmed by 4 bases and J by 4 bases, leaving 17 bases between them. The CDR3 here is CASSPTGTSITGELFF. The CDR3 nucleotides are TGCGCCAGCAGCCCCACCGGGACATCTATCACCGGGGAGCTGTTTTTT.

This clone appeared a few times. The chain joins TRBV10-3 to TRBJ2-7, with TRBD2 matching 10 bases. Germline V gives CDR1 ENHRY, CDR2 SYGVKD. CDR3 size: 18 residues. Losses at the gene ends were 0 bases for V and 0 bases for J; bases not matched to a gene: 8. In DNA, the CDR3 is TGTGCCATCAGTGAGTCGTTTGCCAGCGGGAGGGCCTCCTACGAGCAGTACTTC. The encoded protein is CAISESFASGRASYEQYF.

The chain links TRBV27 to TRBJ2-1; perhaps TRBD1 as D (5 bases). Germline V gene data show CDR1 as MNHEY and CDR2 as SMNVEV (reference sequence). The V gene lost 3 bases and the J gene lost 8 bases, with 20 bases spanning the gap. CDR3 length: 16 amino acids. CDR3 sequence: CASSFGGAQAVDEQFF. In DNA, the CDR3 is TGTGCCAGCAGTTTTGGTGGGGCCCAAGCTGTGGATGAGCAGTTCTTC.

The rearrangement links TRBV25-1 to TRBJ2-7; tentative D call: TRBD1 (6 bases). The ends were cut back, 6 bases at V and 3 bases at J, with 6 bases in the middle. The CDR3 loop spans 11 amino acids. Germline V gives CDR1 MGHDK, CDR2 SYGVNS. The CDR3 nucleotides read TGTGCCAGCAGACAGGGCTACGAGCAGTACTTC. Its protein product is CASRQGYEQYF.

This clone was observed a few times. The CDR3 region is CASSQVRTGSGYTF. CDR3 nucleotides: TGCGCCAGCAGCCAAGTTCGAACCGGTTCGGGCTACACCTTC. The rearrangement uses TRBV4-1 and TRBJ1-2; D is unclear. This CDR3 region has 14 residues. Germline values: CDR1 MGHRA, CDR2 YSYEKL. The V gene lost 1 base and the J gene lost 8 bases, with 14 bases spanning the gap.

The chain is built from TRBV27 and TRBJ2-1; TRBD2 matches 13 bases. The CDR3 is 15 amino acids. The germline CDR1 and CDR2 sequences are MNHEY and SMNVEV (reference sequence). Trimming cost V 7 bases and J 4 bases; bases outside gene matches: 4. Here the CDR3 DNA reads TGTGCCAGCAAACTGGGACTAGCGGGATACAATGAGCAGTTCTTC. Translation gives CASKLGLAGYNEQFF.

This clone was counted a single time. The V and J genes are TRBV27 and TRBJ2-5; D is perhaps TRBD1 (7 bases). The CDR3 covers 13 residues. Between the trimmed V and J ends, which lost 11 bases and 2 bases, there was a span of 15 bases. The germline gives CDR1 MNHEY, CDR2 SMNVEV (reference sequence). Here the CDR3 reads CASRGERQETQYF. The DNA for the CDR3 is TGTGCCTCCAGGGGGGAGAGACAAGAGACCCAGTACTTC.

The chain carries TRBV29-1 and TRBJ2-7, with D possibly matching TRBD1 (6 bases). With 4 bases removed from V and 4 bases from J, the gap between germline ends came to 14 bases. This CDR3 is 13 amino acids long. Looked up from germline, CDR1 is SQVTM and CDR2 is ANQGSEA. CDR3 coding DNA: TGCAGCGTTGTGGGGCAGGGGAGTTACGAGCAGTACTTC. This sequence encodes CSVVGQGSYEQYF.

This sequence joins TRBV28 and TRBJ2-4; 11 nucleotides align to TRBD2. Looked up from germline, CDR1 is MDHEN and CDR2 is SYDVKM. This CDR3 spans 16 amino acids. V gave up 5 bases and J gave up 8 bases; unmatched junction bases: 11. The CDR3 here is CASSPYDTSGRHIQYF. The CDR3, as DNA: TGTGCCAGCAGTCCCTACGATACTAGCGGGAGACACATTCAGTACTTC.